Described below is a single T cell receptor beta chain sequence and its context. The antigen is not known. The length of the CDR3 is 13 residues. The ends were cut back, 1 base at V and 0 bases at J, with 6 bases in the middle. The germline V gene encodes CDR1 DFQATT and CDR2 SNEGSKA (reference sequence). Researchers took RNA transcripts and amplified the TCR beta CDR3 regions from them. The study used the HTBI primer set for a first-round RT-PCR of the TCR CDR3. A single record per CDR3 protein comes from TCRdb applying MiXCR to the multiplex PCR reads. Among around 560,000 distinct CDR3 sequences, around 15% were seen once, and the ten largest hold 18%. These data come from a study of T cells in Graves' hyperthyroidism and ophthalmopathy. Findings of the study overall: Most clonotypes expanded in the thyroid (above 0.001) were also present in blood.

The receptor was derived from a woman between 18 and 29 years old with Graves' hyperthyroidism. The gene calls are TRBV20-1 and TRBJ1-2; D is undetermined. The sample taken for sequencing was blood. This CDR3 reads CSARGRANYGYTF. CDR3 bases: TGCAGTGCTAGAGGCAGAGCTAACTATGGCTACACCTTC.